This T cell receptor (beta chain) is from a study of radiotherapy plus CTLA-4 blockade in lung cancer (dated by TCRdb to 2016 to 2019). Concerning the study at large: Among the enrolled patients, about 19% had an objective response, and 31% reached disease control. Points the paper makes about the study in general: Early dynamic changes in blood T cell clones, together with increased serum interferon-beta after radiation, were reported as the strongest predictors of response. After treatment with radiotherapy and ipilimumab, TCR clones that originated in tumors expanded in peripheral blood.

Libraries were built with the immunoSEQ multiplex PCR assay. Imported from immuneACCESS, the table was reduced by TCRdb to in-frame sequences with V and J called. These copies leave out some clones; in studies compared against another copy, an unresolved V gene accounts for under half, and the cause of the remainder is not known. The sample table records 80,000 to 95,000 clones; 75% to 90% of these occur just once. Jointly, the top ten make up more than 0.65% of the sample. Its CDR3 holds 14 amino acids, cysteine through phenylalanine. The read is trimmed to its CDR3 DNA, 42 bases read in frame from base 1. Looking up the germline V gene (reference sequence) yields CDR1 SEHNR and CDR2 FQNEAQ. The junction carries 14 bases between V and J, which are trimmed by 2 bases and 6 bases respectively. The study tested focal radiation therapy combined with CTLA-4 blockade (ipilimumab) in patients with chemo-refractory metastatic non-small-cell lung cancer.

This clone has more than one count but fewer than ten. The target of this receptor is not known. No much larger clone is present one base from it, and per-base qualities are unavailable. The material sequenced was peripheral blood, taken from a patient treated with radiotherapy plus ipilimumab. The TCR was taken from a human donor with non-small cell lung cancer who had stable disease on radiotherapy plus ipilimumab. The chain uses TRBV7-9 and TRBJ2-7, with the D segment identity uncertain. Here is the DNA: TGTGCCAGCAGCTTAAATGCGGCCCCTCGCGAGCAGTACTTC. This is translated as CASSLNAAPREQYF. When the CDR3 is completed using the reference TRBV7-9 and TRBJ2-7 genes on either side, the full variable domain is DTGVSQNPRHKITKRGQNVTFRCDPISEHNRLYWYRQTLGQGPEFLTYFQNEAQLEKSRLLSDRFSAERPKGSFSTLEIQRTEQGDSAMYLCASSLNAAPREQYFGPGTRLTVT.